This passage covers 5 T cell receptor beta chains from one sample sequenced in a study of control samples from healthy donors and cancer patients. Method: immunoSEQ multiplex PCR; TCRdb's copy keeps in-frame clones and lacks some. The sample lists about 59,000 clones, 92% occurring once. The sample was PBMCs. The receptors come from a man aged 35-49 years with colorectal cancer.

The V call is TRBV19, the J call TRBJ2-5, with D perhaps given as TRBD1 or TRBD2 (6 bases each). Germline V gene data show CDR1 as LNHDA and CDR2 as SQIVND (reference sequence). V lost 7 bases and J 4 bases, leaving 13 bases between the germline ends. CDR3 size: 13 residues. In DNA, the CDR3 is TGTGCCAGTAATAGGGGGGACACAGAGACCCAGTACTTC. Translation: CASNRGDTETQYF. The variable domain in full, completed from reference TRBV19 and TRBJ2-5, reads DGGITQSPKYLFRKEGQNVTLSCEQNLNHDAMYWYRQDPGQGLRLIYYSQIVNDFQKGDIAEGYSVSREKKESFPLTVTSAQKNPTAFYLCASNRGDTETQYFGPGTRLLVL.

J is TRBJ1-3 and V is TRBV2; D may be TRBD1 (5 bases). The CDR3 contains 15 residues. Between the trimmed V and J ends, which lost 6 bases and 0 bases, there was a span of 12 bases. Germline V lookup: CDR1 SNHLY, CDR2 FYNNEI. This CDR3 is CASSGGHPSGNTIYF. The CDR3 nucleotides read TGTGCCAGCAGCGGGGGTCACCCCTCTGGAAACACCATATATTTT.

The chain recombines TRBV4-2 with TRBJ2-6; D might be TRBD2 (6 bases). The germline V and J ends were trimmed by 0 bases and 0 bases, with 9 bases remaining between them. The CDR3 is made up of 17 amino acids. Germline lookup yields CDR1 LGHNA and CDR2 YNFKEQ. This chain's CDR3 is CASSQEVGGSGANVLTF. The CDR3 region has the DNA TGTGCCAGCAGCCAAGAGGTGGGGGGCTCTGGGGCCAACGTCCTGACTTTC.

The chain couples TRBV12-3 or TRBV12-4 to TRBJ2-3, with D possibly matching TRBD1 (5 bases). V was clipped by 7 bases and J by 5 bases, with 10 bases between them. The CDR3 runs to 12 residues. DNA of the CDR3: TGTGCCAGCAACCAGGGCCGAGATACGCAGTATTTT. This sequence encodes CASNQGRDTQYF.

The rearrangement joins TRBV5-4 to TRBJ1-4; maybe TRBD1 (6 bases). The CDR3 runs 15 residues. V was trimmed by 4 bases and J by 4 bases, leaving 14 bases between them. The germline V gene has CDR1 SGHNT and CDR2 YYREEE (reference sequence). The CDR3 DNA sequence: TGTGCCAGCAGCGCCCAACAGGGAGGTAATGAAAAACTGTTTTTT. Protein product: CASSAQQGGNEKLFF.